A single sample gave rise to the 5 T cell receptor beta chains below, sequenced in a study of blood T cells in healthy people across ages (dated by TCRdb to the mid-2010s). The protocol used for the library was 5' RACE. TCRdb names Illumina HiSeq 2500 as the instrument used. A second PCR of about 7 to 12 cycles was performed with a sample-barcoded 5' primer and a J-beta primer mix. TCRdb cleaned the public reads at Q25 with fastp, built clones with MiXCR and kept in-frame beta chains. Identical CDR3 proteins give one entry, which carries the most common genes and DNA. A total of approximately 1.5 million distinct CDR3 sequences appear in this sample, 30% to 40% of them only once. Clones ranked in the top ten supply about 11% of the sample. The sequencing sample was made of blood. The receptor source for this set is a woman aged 25 to 39 in good health.

This chain joins TRBV28 and TRBJ1-4; D not resolved. The CDR3 is 15 residues long. The germline V gene has CDR1 MDHEN and CDR2 SYDVKM. Trimming removed 6 bases at V and 2 bases at J, with 13 bases between. Written as DNA, the CDR3 is TGTGCCAGCAGCTCCCGCCTGACCACTAATGAAAAACTGTTTTTT. It is translated as CASSSRLTTNEKLFF.

The chain couples TRBV7-9 to TRBJ2-5, with 9 bases identical to TRBD2. The CDR3 is 15 residues long. V trimming: 3 bases; J trimming: 3 bases; junction bases outside the gene matches: 5. Germline CDR1 reads SEHNR; CDR2 reads FQNEAQ (reference sequence). The CDR3 nucleotides are TGTGCCAGCAGCTTTGTCCGCGGGAGGGAAGAGACCCAGTACTTC. Protein sequence: CASSFVRGREETQYF. Complete variable domain (other parts from reference TRBV7-9 and TRBJ2-5): DTGVSQNPRHKITKRGQNVTFRCDPISEHNRLYWYRQTLGQGPEFLTYFQNEAQLEKSRLLSDRFSAERPKGSFSTLEIQRTEQGDSAMYLCASSFVRGREETQYFGPGTRLLVL.

The J gene is TRBJ2-5, the V gene TRBV6-5, with D maybe TRBD2 (6 bases). V lost 2 bases, J lost 1 base, and 11 bases lay in between. Germline V gene lookup returns CDR1 MNHEY and CDR2 SVGAGI. This CDR3 spans 15 amino acids. For the CDR3, the DNA is TGTGCCAGCAGTTACGCGGGGTTAGGCCAAGAGACCCAGTACTTC. Translating gives CASSYAGLGQETQYF.

The chain is built from TRBV27 and TRBJ2-4; 9 bases line up with TRBD2. Germline CDR1 and CDR2: MNHEY and SMNVEV (reference sequence). Trimming cost V 5 bases and J 13 bases; bases outside gene matches: 15. The CDR3 is 15 residues long. CDR3 loop: CASSGGSGRSGEQYF. For the CDR3, the DNA is TGTGCCAGCAGTGGGGGTAGCGGGAGATCGGGGGAGCAGTACTTC.

This clonotype was counted between two and nine times. The V call is TRBV3-1, the J call TRBJ2-5; 10 bases map to TRBD2. Trimming removed 0 bases from V and 2 bases from J; junction bases left unmatched: 3. The CDR3 is 16 residues long. The germline CDR1 and CDR2 sequences are LGHDT and YNNKEL (reference sequence). The CDR3 sequence: CASSQELAGQQETQYF. For the CDR3, the DNA is TGTGCCAGCAGCCAAGAACTAGCGGGGCAACAAGAGACCCAGTACTTC.